The 4 T cell receptor beta chains listed next were all sequenced from one sample in a study of CD8 T cells in Susac syndrome. An amount of RNA that ranged from roughly 0.45 to 1 ug was reverse transcribed with random hexamers. TCRdb itself ran the immunoSEQ multiplex PCR reads through MiXCR, one entry per CDR3 protein. The sample holds some 160,000 distinct CDR3 sequences, about 90% seen once. The source material was CD4+ T cells from PBMCs. These receptors were collected from a human donor in good health.

The chain uses TRBV5-1 and TRBJ1-2; no clear D gene. From germline, CDR1 is SGHRS and CDR2 YFSETQ. The CDR3 contains 13 residues. Trimming pared 5 bases from V and 0 bases from J, leaving 8 bases between. The CDR3 spells CASRLDSNYGYTF. Here the CDR3 DNA reads TGCGCCAGCAGGCTCGACTCTAACTATGGCTACACCTTC.

On this clonotype: In this CDR3 the conserved last residue, phenylalanine or tryptophan, is missing, so a read error is likely. Here the CDR3 reads CASSLDMGTEAFL. The DNA of the CDR3 is TGCGCCAGCAGCTTGGATATGGGCACTGAAGCTTTCCTT. The rearrangement links TRBV5-1 to TRBJ1-1; D not certain. V shed 0 bases and J shed 4 bases, with 7 bases lying between them. The CDR3 totals 13 residues. CDR1 SGHRS and CDR2 YFSETQ come from the germline V gene.

This clonotype has only one observation. This chain joins TRBV30 and TRBJ2-2; D gene unclear. CDR1 GTSNPN and CDR2 SVGIG come from the germline V gene (reference sequence). V was clipped by 5 bases and J by 5 bases, with 12 bases between them. The CDR3 length is 13 residues. CDR3 amino acids: CAWGLLVTGELFF. CDR3 nucleotide sequence: TGTGCCTGGGGGCTGTTGGTGACCGGGGAGCTGTTTTTT.

This clonotype was recorded only once. V and J are TRBV4-1 and TRBJ2-2; 7 nucleotides line up with TRBD1. CDR1 and CDR2 from the germline V gene are MGHRA and YSYEKL. J lost 1 base, V lost 4 bases, and 3 bases had no gene match. CDR3 size: 15 residues. CDR3 nucleotides: TGCGCCAGCAGCCGGACAGGAGGGAACACCGGGGAGCTGTTTTTT. Protein: CASSRTGGNTGELFF.